The next 21 T cell receptor beta chains were all read from a single sample in a study of cytomegalovirus exposure and HLA in healthy donors. The protocol was immunoSEQ multiplex PCR, while the TCRdb copy is restricted to in-frame clones and leaves out a portion. The sample contains 55,000 to 80,000 clones, 85% to 95% of which appear only once. Sequencing input: PBMCs. The receptors derive from a woman under 30 in good health and CMV-seropositive.

V gene TRBV5-4 combines with J gene TRBJ2-2; no firm D call. Germline V gene lookup returns CDR1 SGHNT and CDR2 YYREEE (reference sequence). The CDR3 covers 14 residues. V lost 0 bases and J lost 4, with 7 bases in between. The CDR3 DNA reads as TGTGCCAGCAGCTTGGCCGTATTCACCGGGGAGCTGTTTTTT. Translated: CASSLAVFTGELFF.

The chain carries TRBV5-1 and TRBJ1-4; TRBD1 matches at 7 bases. With 3 bases clipped from V and 11 bases from J, the junction kept 13 bases outside the gene matches. Germline lookup yields CDR1 SGHRS and CDR2 YFSETQ. The CDR3 loop spans 15 amino acids. The CDR3 DNA is TGCGCCAGCAGCTCGAGCCCCGACAGGGCGGATAAACTGTTTTTT. Translated: CASSSSPDRADKLFF.

The rearrangement uses TRBV18 and TRBJ1-5, with D perhaps matching TRBD1 (6 bases). V lost 3 bases and J 2 bases, leaving 11 bases between the germline ends. Germline V lookup: CDR1 KGHSH, CDR2 LQKENI. CDR3 size: 15 residues. The CDR3 DNA reads as TGTGCCAGCTCACCGACGACAGGCGGCAATCAGCCCCAGCATTTT. Translated, it gives CASSPTTGGNQPQHF.

The J gene is TRBJ2-3, the V gene TRBV19, with TRBD1 identical over 9 bases. V gave up 1 base and J gave up 2 bases; unmatched junction bases: 10. The germline V gene has CDR1 LNHDA and CDR2 SQIVND (reference sequence). The CDR3 loop spans 18 amino acids. The CDR3 DNA is TGTGCCAGTAGTATAGCTATAAGAGGGACAGGGTCCACAGATACGCAGTATTTT. Translating gives CASSIAIRGTGSTDTQYF.

The genes are TRBV27 and TRBJ2-7, with TRBD1 matching over 8 bases. Germline V gene lookup returns CDR1 MNHEY and CDR2 SMNVEV (reference sequence). The J segment lost 3 bases and the V segment lost 2 bases, leaving 6 bases of the junction unmatched. The CDR3 contains 15 residues. The CDR3 sequence is CASSLGTGTYYEQYF. The CDR3 DNA sequence: TGTGCCAGCAGTTTAGGGACAGGTACCTACTACGAGCAGTACTTC.

The count of this clone is one. The CDR3 DNA reads TGCGCCAGCAGCTTGACAGGGGGCAACTTCTACGAGCAGTACTTC. This encodes CASSLTGGNFYEQYF. The V gene is TRBV5-1, the J gene TRBJ2-7; 9 bases match TRBD1. Germline V gene sequence: CDR1 SGHRS, CDR2 YFSETQ. CDR3 length: 15 residues. V lost 1 base, J lost 3 bases, and 5 bases stayed unmatched.

The rearrangement links TRBV5-6 to TRBJ1-1, with 9 bases identical to TRBD1. Trimming at V came to 4 bases and at J to 6 bases, leaving 10 bases not matched to a gene. This CDR3 is 15 amino acids long. Germline V gives CDR1 SGHDT, CDR2 YYEEEE. The CDR3 DNA is TGTGCCAGCAGCCTTTCCGGGACAGGGTCCGCTGAAGCTTTCTTT. It translates to CASSLSGTGSAEAFF.

V gene TRBV7-9 combines with J gene TRBJ2-3, with 10 bases that match TRBD2. The CDR3 is 18 residues long. Germline CDR1 is SEHNR and CDR2 is FQNEAQ (reference sequence). The ends lost 5 bases at V and 4 bases at J; junction bases unmatched: 15. This CDR3 reads CASSTPSPLAGEADTQYF. As DNA, the CDR3 is TGTGCCAGCAGCACCCCCTCCCCCCTAGCGGGAGAAGCAGATACGCAGTATTTT. Full variable domain (outside the CDR3, taken from reference TRBV7-9 and TRBJ2-3): DTGVSQNPRHKITKRGQNVTFRCDPISEHNRLYWYRQTLGQGPEFLTYFQNEAQLEKSRLLSDRFSAERPKGSFSTLEIQRTEQGDSAMYLCASSTPSPLAGEADTQYFGPGTRLTVL.

The J gene is TRBJ1-2, the V gene TRBV5-1; 7 nucleotides line up with TRBD1. V shed 4 bases, J shed 3 bases, and the junction held 3 bases outside the gene matches. This CDR3 spans 13 amino acids. In germline, CDR1 is SGHRS, CDR2 YFSETQ. Written as DNA, the CDR3 is TGCGCCAGCAGCCGGGGGACAGACTATGGCTACACCTTC. This gives the protein CASSRGTDYGYTF.

The V call is TRBV7-8, the J call TRBJ2-5; TRBD2 agrees at 8 bases. The CDR3 totals 16 residues. Germline V gene sequence: CDR1 SGHVS, CDR2 FQNEAQ. V was pared by 5 bases and J by 2 bases, with 10 bases of the junction left unmatched. The CDR3 region has the DNA TGTGCCAGCAGCCCAAGATCACTAGCGGAGCAAGAGACCCAGTACTTC. Its protein product is CASSPRSLAEQETQYF.

This rearrangement joins TRBV25-1 to TRBJ2-7; 9 bases line up with TRBD1. CDR3 length equals 15 residues. V gave up 4 bases and J gave up 3 bases; unmatched junction bases: 7. Germline V CDR1 and CDR2: MGHDK, SYGVNS. The CDR3 sequence: CASSALGQGLYEQYF. The CDR3 DNA reads as TGTGCCAGCAGTGCCCTAGGACAGGGGCTCTACGAGCAGTACTTC.

The chain employs TRBV19 and TRBJ1-5, with D possibly being TRBD1 (6 bases). From germline, CDR1 is LNHDA and CDR2 SQIVND (reference sequence). The CDR3 spans 14 residues. The V end was cut by 5 bases, the J end by 5 bases, with 13 bases between. CDR3: CASSPGQNYQPQHF. The CDR3 region has the DNA TGTGCCAGTAGTCCTGGACAGAACTATCAGCCCCAGCATTTT.

The gene calls are TRBV19 and TRBJ2-7; possible D gene TRBD2, 6 bases. The CDR3 extends over 11 amino acids. V dropped 5 bases and J dropped 13 bases, with 15 bases sitting between them. Germline CDR1 is LNHDA and CDR2 is SQIVND (reference sequence). The CDR3, as DNA: TGTGCCAGTAGTGGAGGGGACTCTCCTTACTTC. Protein: CASSGGDSPYF.

The chain carries TRBV4-2 and TRBJ1-2; D gene uncertain. The CDR3 runs to 12 residues. Germline V gene sequence: CDR1 LGHNA, CDR2 YNFKEQ. Trimming pared 0 bases from V and 5 bases from J, leaving 4 bases between. CDR3 amino acids: CASSQEQYGYTF. CDR3 in DNA: TGTGCCAGCAGCCAAGAACAGTATGGCTACACCTTC.

The table lists this clone with a count of one. The CDR3 nucleotides are TGTGCCAGTAGTATGAGTAGTAGGCTTAAGGGGGCCGCCGGGGAGCTGTTTTTT. Protein product: CASSMSSRLKGAAGELFF. The V and J genes are TRBV19 and TRBJ2-2, with TRBD1 matching 7 bases. With 3 bases clipped from V and 6 bases from J, the junction kept 16 bases outside the gene matches. Germline loops: CDR1 LNHDA, CDR2 SQIVND (reference sequence). CDR3 length: 18 residues.

The rearrangement links TRBV21-1 to TRBJ2-7; the table's D call, TRBD1, was not checked against the DNA. TRBV21-1 is a listed pseudogene. The CDR3 is 16 residues long. The CDR3 reads CASSHYDRRSSYEQYF. Here the CDR3 DNA reads TGTGCCAGCAGCCACTACGACAGAAGGAGCTCCTACGAGCAGTACTTC.

Concerning this clone itself: The germline gene is not matched at one end of the junction; a read error may be the cause. This sequence joins TRBV10-3 and TRBJ2-3, with 12 positions matching TRBD2. CDR3 length: 16 residues. Per germline, CDR1 ENHRY and CDR2 SYGVKD. The CDR3 spells CTISEGLAGLTDTQYF. CDR3 sequence (DNA): TGTACCATCAGTGAGGGACTAGCGGGCCTCACAGATACGCAGTATTTT.

The gene calls are TRBV9 and TRBJ1-1; D is unclear. The CDR3 consists of 13 residues. Looked up from germline, CDR1 is SGDLS and CDR2 is YYNGEE. V lost 3 bases and J 0 bases, leaving 6 bases between the germline ends. This CDR3 is CASSGSVNTEAFF. The CDR3 region has the DNA TGTGCCAGCAGCGGATCAGTGAACACTGAAGCTTTCTTT.

The chain joins TRBV5-1 to TRBJ2-7, with 8 bases fitting TRBD2. The CDR3 has 14 amino acids. V lost 0 bases and J lost 7; bases outside the gene matches: 6. CDR1 is SGHRS, CDR2 YFSETQ, per germline. The CDR3 nucleotides read TGCGCCAGCAGCTTGGCAGCGGGAGAGGATGAGCAGTACTTC. Protein sequence: CASSLAAGEDEQYF.

The chain couples TRBV9 to TRBJ1-3, with D tentatively TRBD1 (5 bases). The length of the CDR3 is 15 residues. Germline CDR1 is SGDLS and CDR2 is YYNGEE. Between the trimmed V and J ends, which lost 0 bases and 4 bases, there was a span of 11 bases. CDR3 amino acids: CASSVGGGEGNTIYF. The DNA for the CDR3 is TGTGCCAGCAGCGTAGGAGGAGGGGAAGGAAACACCATATATTTT.

The V call is TRBV5-1, the J call TRBJ1-1, with 10 bases matching TRBD1. CDR3 length equals 14 residues. Germline lookup yields CDR1 SGHRS and CDR2 YFSETQ. Trimming removed 4 bases from V and 8 bases from J; junction bases left unmatched: 8. The CDR3 DNA reads as TGCGCCAGCAGCCTGGTCGACAGGGGGCAAGAAGCTTTCTTT. Protein product: CASSLVDRGQEAFF.